The 5 T cell receptor beta chains given below trace back to one sample, sequenced in a study of blood T cell repertoires in COVID-19. The method was immunoSEQ multiplex PCR; TCRdb's version includes in-frame clones alone and lacks a portion of them. Among 300,000 to 350,000 clones listed, about 87% were seen once. Input material: peripheral blood. The origin of the receptors is a man aged 25 to 45 with COVID-19, enrolled during active disease.

On this clone: Additional DNA sequences in this sample encode the identical CDR3. The chain recombines TRBV27 with TRBJ2-7; a weak D match, TRBD1 (6 bases). CDR1 MNHEY and CDR2 SMNVEV come from the germline V gene (reference sequence). The CDR3 sequence is 15 residues long. V lost 0 bases to trimming and J lost 1 base, with 10 bases between them. The CDR3 spells CASSLSGQGSYEQYF. The CDR3 nucleotides read TGTGCCAGCAGTTTATCAGGGCAGGGGTCCTACGAGCAGTACTTC.

The chain has TRBV7-3 and TRBJ2-3, with D maybe TRBD2 (6 bases). Trimming removed 5 bases at V and 1 base at J, with 13 bases between. This CDR3 is built from 15 residues. CDR1 is SGHTA, CDR2 FQGTGA, per germline. Here the CDR3 reads CASSIGTARTDTQYF. In nucleotides, the CDR3 is TGTGCCAGCAGCATAGGGACTGCCCGCACAGATACGCAGTATTTT.

V usage is TRBV6-5 and J usage is TRBJ2-2; D possibly corresponds to TRBD1 (5 bases). Trimming pared 6 bases from V and 3 bases from J, leaving 8 bases between. The length of the CDR3 is 13 residues. Germline CDR1 MNHEY, CDR2 SVGAGI. The CDR3 reads CASRTRDTGELFF. The CDR3 nucleotides read TGTGCCAGCAGAACCAGGGACACCGGGGAGCTGTTTTTT.

This chain joins TRBV6-5 and TRBJ1-5; D is possibly TRBD1 (6 bases). The V gene's germline CDR1 is MNHEY and CDR2 SVGAGI. Trimming removed 6 bases from V and 1 base from J, with 10 bases in between. The CDR3 has 14 amino acids. CDR3 nucleotides: TGTGCCAGCAGACAGGGTGGGAGCAATCAGCCCCAGCATTTT. This translates into CASRQGGSNQPQHF.

V gene TRBV18 combines with J gene TRBJ2-1; D is unresolved. The V gene lost 6 bases and the J gene lost 0 bases, with 15 bases spanning the gap. Germline CDR1 reads KGHSH; CDR2 reads LQKENI. CDR3 length: 16 residues. The CDR3 loop is CASSPSLMSSYNEQFF. CDR3 coding DNA: TGTGCCAGCTCTCCCTCGCTGATGAGCTCCTACAATGAGCAGTTCTTC.